This T cell receptor (beta chain) comes out of a study of response to subunit inactivated influenza vaccine. TCRdb processed the RT-PCR reads anew with MiXCR; each CDR3 protein has one entry. The sample yields 650,000 or so distinct CDR3 sequences, 13% to 15% seen once. Study-wide results and caveats: Authors proposed each seasonal influenza vaccination draws in few new T cells.

The CDR3 is 14 residues long. Germline-derived CDR1 and CDR2 are DFQATT and SNEGSKA (reference sequence). A remark on this clonotype: Its antigen is still unknown.

The chain links TRBV20-1 to TRBJ2-3; 9 bases fit TRBD2. The sample consisted of PBMCs from blood, taken 14 to 15 days before vaccination. This TCR derives from a man in his fifties who received an inactivated influenza vaccine. CDR3 coding DNA: TGCAGCGCTTGGGCTAGCGGGGAGGGAGATACGCAGTATTTT. It translates to CSAWASGEGDTQYF.